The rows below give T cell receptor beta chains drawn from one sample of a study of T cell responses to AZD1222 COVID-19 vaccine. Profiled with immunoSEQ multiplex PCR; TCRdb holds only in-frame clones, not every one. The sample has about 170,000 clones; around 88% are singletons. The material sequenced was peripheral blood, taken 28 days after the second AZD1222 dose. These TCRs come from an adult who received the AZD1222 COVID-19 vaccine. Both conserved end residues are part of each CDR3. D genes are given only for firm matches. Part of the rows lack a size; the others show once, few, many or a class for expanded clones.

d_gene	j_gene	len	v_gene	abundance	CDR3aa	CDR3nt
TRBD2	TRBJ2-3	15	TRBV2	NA	CASTIYGTRTDTQYF	TGTGCCAGCACCATCTATGGGACTAGGACAGATACGCAGTATTTT
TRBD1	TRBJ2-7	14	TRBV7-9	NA	CASSLAGGINEQYF	TGTGCCAGCAGCTTAGCAGGGGGCATCAACGAGCAGTACTTC
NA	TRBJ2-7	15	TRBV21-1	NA	CASSRGSAPTYEQYF	TGTGCCAGCAGCAGGGGGTCAGCGCCGACCTACGAGCAGTACTTC
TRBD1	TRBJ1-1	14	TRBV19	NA	CASSIARQGTEAFF	TGTGCCAGTAGTATAGCCAGACAGGGTACTGAAGCTTTCTTT
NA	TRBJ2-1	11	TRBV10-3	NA	CASGRNNEQFF	TGCGCCTCCGGGCGGAACAATGAGCAGTTCTTC
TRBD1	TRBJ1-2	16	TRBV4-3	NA	CASSQVGQEINYGYTF	TGCGCCAGCAGCCAGGTGGGACAGGAGATAAACTATGGCTACACCTTC
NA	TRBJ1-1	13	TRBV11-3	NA	CASSLDLNTEAFF	TGTGCCAGCAGCTTAGACCTGAACACTGAAGCTTTCTTT
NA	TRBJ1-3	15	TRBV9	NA	CASSLGVVSGNTIYF	TGTGCCAGCAGCCTAGGAGTAGTCTCTGGAAACACCATATATTTT
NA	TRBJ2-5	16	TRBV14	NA	CASSQDRTRYQETQYF	TGTGCCAGCAGCCAAGATCGGACCCGCTACCAAGAGACCCAGTACTTC
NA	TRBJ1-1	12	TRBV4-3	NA	CASSQTNTEAFF	TGCGCCAGCAGCCAGACCAACACTGAAGCTTTCTTT
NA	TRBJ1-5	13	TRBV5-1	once	CASSLEVGQPQHF	TGCGCCAGCAGCTTGGAGGTGGGTCAGCCCCAGCATTTT
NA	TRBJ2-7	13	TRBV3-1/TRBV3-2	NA	CASSQGVSYEQYF	TGTGCCAGCAGCCAAGGGGTATCCTACGAGCAGTACTTC
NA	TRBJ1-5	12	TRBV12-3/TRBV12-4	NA	CASSLGVQPQHF	TGTGCCAGCAGTTTGGGGGTTCAGCCCCAGCATTTT
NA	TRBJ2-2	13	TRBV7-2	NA	CASSFLEAGELFF	TGTGCCAGCAGCTTTTTGGAGGCCGGGGAGCTGTTTTTT
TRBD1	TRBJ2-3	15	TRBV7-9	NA	CALVYRDRGTDTQYF	TGTGCCCTTGTTTACCGGGACAGGGGCACAGATACGCAGTATTTT
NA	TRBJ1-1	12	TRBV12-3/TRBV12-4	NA	CASSLRQPEAFF	TGTGCCAGCAGTTTACGACAGCCTGAAGCTTTCTTT
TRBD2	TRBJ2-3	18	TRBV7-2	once	CASSLGGLAGSRRHTQYF	TGTGCCAGCAGCTTGGGGGGACTAGCGGGTTCCCGGAGGCATACGCAGTATTTT
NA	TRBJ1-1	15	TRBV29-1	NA	CSVEDPRLGGAEAFF	TGCAGCGTTGAAGATCCGCGTTTGGGCGGGGCTGAAGCTTTCTTT
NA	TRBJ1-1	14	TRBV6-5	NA	CASSYGGDFAEAFF	TGTGCCAGCAGTTATGGCGGGGATTTTGCTGAAGCTTTCTTT
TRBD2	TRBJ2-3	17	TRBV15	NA	CATSRAPAGDGADTQYF	TGTGCCACCAGCAGGGCCCCCGCGGGGGACGGCGCAGATACGCAGTATTTT